This entry features one T cell receptor (beta chain) sequence. This same CDR3 is encoded by further DNA sequences in the sample. This CDR3 has 12 amino acids. Germline lookup yields CDR1 KGHDR and CDR2 SFDVKD. The V gene lost 3 bases and the J gene lost 4 bases, with 5 bases spanning the gap. Sequencing used immunoSEQ multiplex PCR; TCRdb keeps in-frame clones, though not all of them. The table lists more than 150,000 clones, about four fifths of them singletons, with 8% to 13% in the top ten. These data belong to a study of blood T cell repertoires in COVID-19. Study-level background: Specimens from acute and convalescent COVID-19 originated in the United States, Italy and Spain. T cells, B-cell-depleted T cells, or PBMCs provided the cDNA or gDNA that served as material.

This chain uses TRBV24-1 with TRBJ1-2; D not certain. The material sequenced was PBMCs or T cells enriched from blood (not recorded which). The origin of this receptor is a man in his forties or fifties who had recovered from COVID-19. In DNA, the CDR3 is TGTGCCACCAGTGATCCGGTCTATGGCTACACCTTC. Protein: CATSDPVYGYTF.